The entry below describes one T cell receptor (beta chain). Its antigen is unidentified. This specimen belongs to a study of cytomegalovirus exposure and HLA in healthy donors. Findings and limits, study-wide: Analysis was carried out at a later point, and it linked a missense DCLRE1C variant to TCR beta V- and J-gene trimming. Reported results showed that the classifier diagnosed cytomegalovirus status with high specificity and sensitivity. The authors listed roughly 150 TCR beta chains as cytomegalovirus-associated.

The donors, nominally healthy at sampling, likely had unrecorded immune exposures. With 60 Vbeta and 13 Jbeta primers, the PCR was carried out. Using immunoSEQ multiplex PCR, the repertoire was profiled, and TCRdb retains in-frame clones only, with some absent. The sample records 150,000 to 200,000 clones, about 83% being singletons. This CDR3 has 17 residues. Unmatched junction bases numbered 16, after V lost 6 bases and J lost 6 bases. The V gene's germline CDR1 is LGHNA and CDR2 YNFKEQ. The sequenced material came from PBMCs. The clonotype comes from a middle-aged man in good health and CMV-seropositive. The chain combines TRBV4-2 with TRBJ2-2; 7 bases agree with TRBD2. This CDR3 reads CASSEWEGKSVAGELFF. CDR3 DNA: TGTGCCAGCAGTGAATGGGAGGGAAAAAGTGTAGCCGGGGAGCTGTTTTTT.